Presented here are 27 T cell receptor beta chains from one specimen sequenced in a study of spatial heterogeneity in lung cancer. One entry per CDR3 protein, called by TCRdb with MiXCR from the 5' RACE reads. The sample yields 95,000 or so distinct CDR3 sequences, 7% to 9% seen once. Time point denoted: sample taken at primary tumor resection. Sequencing of whole RNA from tumor, nontumor lung or frozen PBMC involved no sorting. The starting material was PBMCs, obtained at surgery. Receptor source: a male donor with early-stage non-small cell lung cancer.

This clonotype was seen at least ten times. This chain uses TRBV20-1 with TRBJ2-7; D perhaps matches TRBD2 (6 bases). The CDR3 spans 14 residues. Trimming took off 4 bases at V and 7 bases at J, with 20 bases between the two ends. Germline V gene sequence: CDR1 DFQATT, CDR2 SNEGSKA (reference sequence). CDR3 DNA: TGCAGTGCTATCGGAAGGGCGGGGTCCGGGGAGCAGTACTTC. Amino acids: CSAIGRAGSGEQYF.

Only a few counts were recorded for this clonotype. The rearrangement uses TRBV28 and TRBJ2-4, with TRBD1 matching 8 bases. Germline CDR1 and CDR2: MDHEN and SYDVKM. With 3 bases clipped from V and 6 bases from J, the junction kept 1 base outside the gene matches. The CDR3 is 13 residues long. The CDR3 DNA reads as TGTGCCAGCAGTTTCCAGGGGGCAAACATTCAGTACTTC. This translates into CASSFQGANIQYF. Full variable domain (missing parts from reference TRBV28 and TRBJ2-4): DVKVTQSSRYLVKRTGEKVFLECVQDMDHENMFWYRQDPGLGLRLIYFSYDVKMKEKGDIPEGYSVSREKKERFSLILESASTNQTSMYLCASSFQGANIQYFGAGTRLSVL.

In its sample, this clonotype was seen many times. The chain uses TRBV18 and TRBJ1-5, with 8 positions matching TRBD1. Germline V lookup: CDR1 KGHSH, CDR2 LQKENI. The CDR3 is 15 residues long. The V segment lost 3 bases and the J segment 2 bases; nucleotides outside the gene matches: 3. This CDR3 reads CASSPLGQGNQPQHF. The CDR3 nucleotides read TGTGCCAGCTCACCTTTGGGACAGGGCAATCAGCCCCAGCATTTT.

This clonotype was seen repeatedly, ten times or more. Relative to the germline gene, one junction end is altered; a read error may explain this. The chain links TRBV7-2 to TRBJ2-1; 8 positions match TRBD2. This CDR3 region has 14 residues. CDR1 is SGHTA and CDR2 is FQGNSA in the germline V gene. CDR3 loop: CASRLAGIYNEQFF. The CDR3, as DNA: TGTGCCAGCAGGTTAGCGGGAATTTACAATGAGCAGTTCTTC.

This rearrangement joins TRBV20-1 to TRBJ1-5, with D unclear. The CDR3 totals 14 residues. V was clipped by 0 bases and J by 7 bases, with 13 bases between them. CDR1 is DFQATT and CDR2 is SNEGSKA in the germline V gene (reference sequence). As DNA, the CDR3 is TGCAGTGCTAGAGAACCCCAAGTCGGACAGCCCCAGCATTTT. As protein: CSAREPQVGQPQHF.

The rearrangement joins TRBV6-5 to TRBJ2-3; perhaps TRBD2 as D (5 bases). V was clipped by 0 bases and J by 2 bases, with 15 bases between them. Germline values: CDR1 MNHEY, CDR2 SVGAGI. The CDR3 spans 17 residues. The CDR3 coding sequence is TGTGCCAGCAGTTACTCGAGGGCGTCAGGTTTCACAGATACGCAGTATTTT. As protein: CASSYSRASGFTDTQYF.

This clonotype was observed at least ten times. The CDR3 loop reads CASLLEQATEAFF. Written as DNA, the CDR3 is TGTGCCAGCCTCCTTGAGCAGGCCACTGAAGCTTTCTTT. This chain joins TRBV6-2 or TRBV6-3 and TRBJ1-1, with D unresolved. Germline V gene sequence: CDR1 MNHEY, CDR2 SVGEGT. The CDR3 loop spans 13 amino acids. V shed 8 bases and J shed 4 bases, with 14 bases lying between them.

CDR3 sequence: CASSFRTSGTDTQYF. In DNA form, the CDR3 reads TGTGCCAGCAGCTTCCGGACTAGCGGAACAGATACGCAGTATTTT. The V and J genes are TRBV3-1 and TRBJ2-3; 10 positions agree with TRBD2. With V trimmed by 5 bases and J by 3 bases, 5 bases remained unmatched. The CDR3 runs 15 residues. The germline V gene encodes CDR1 LGHDT and CDR2 YNNKEL (reference sequence).

The chain recombines TRBV7-2 with TRBJ1-5; D remains ambiguous. V was pared by 5 bases and J by 7 bases, with 9 bases between. CDR3 length equals 12 residues. CDR1 is SGHTA, CDR2 FQGNSA, per germline. The CDR3 DNA sequence: TGTGCCAGCAGCGACCCGGGCCAGCCCCAGCATTTT. Its translation: CASSDPGQPQHF.

Only a few counts were recorded for this clonotype. This chain uses TRBV4-3 with TRBJ2-5, with 7 bases lining up with TRBD2. V lost 3 bases to trimming and J lost 3 bases; unmatched junction nucleotides: 13. Germline loops: CDR1 LGHNA, CDR2 YSLEER. The CDR3 has 17 residues. CDR3 DNA sequence: TGCGCCAGCAGCCAGGGACGCTGGGCGGCGGGGGAAGAGACCCAGTACTTC. This sequence encodes CASSQGRWAAGEETQYF.

This clonotype was recorded a few times. The gene calls are TRBV7-3 and TRBJ2-1; a possible D gene is TRBD2 (6 bases). Germline CDR1 is SGHTA and CDR2 is FQGTGA. V shed 4 bases and J shed 0 bases, with 10 bases lying between them. The CDR3 is made up of 15 amino acids. The CDR3 coding sequence is TGTGCCAGCAGCTCCCGGAGGGCCTCCTACAATGAGCAGTTCTTC. This sequence encodes CASSSRRASYNEQFF.

The chain uses TRBV30 and TRBJ2-4; D might be TRBD1 or TRBD2, each matching 7 bases. V lost 2 bases, J lost 3 bases, and 23 bases lay in between. The CDR3 is 18 amino acids. CDR1 is GTSNPN, CDR2 SVGIG, per germline (reference sequence). This chain's CDR3 is CAWSSGLGGNRGKNIQYF. As DNA, the CDR3 is TGTGCCTGGAGTAGCGGACTAGGGGGAAACAGGGGCAAAAACATTCAGTACTTC.

This clonotype was seen ten or more times. The chain employs TRBV4-1 and TRBJ2-1; 14 positions agree with TRBD2. This CDR3 has 16 amino acids. Germline V gene sequence: CDR1 MGHRA, CDR2 YSYEKL. The V segment lost 0 bases and the J segment 7 bases; nucleotides outside the gene matches: 2. The CDR3 region has the DNA TGCGCCAGCAGCCAAGATCGGACTAGCGGGGGGAATGAGCAGTTCTTC. This codes for CASSQDRTSGGNEQFF.

This clonotype showed up many times. The CDR3 DNA reads as TGTGCCAGCAGCTTACGGCCAGGGGTCACTAGCACAGATACGCAGTATTTT. It encodes CASSLRPGVTSTDTQYF. The rearrangement links TRBV7-9 to TRBJ2-3; a weak D match, TRBD1 (6 bases). Germline V gene data show CDR1 as SEHNR and CDR2 as FQNEAQ (reference sequence). The ends were cut back, 2 bases at V and 0 bases at J, with 15 bases in the middle. CDR3 size: 17 residues.

This clonotype appeared a few times. J is TRBJ2-1 and V is TRBV29-1; 8 bases align to TRBD2. The CDR3 spans 15 residues. V dropped 4 bases and J dropped 0; count of bases not matched to a gene: 5. The germline V gene encodes CDR1 SQVTM and CDR2 ANQGSEA. The chain's CDR3 is CSVVGLAGSYNEQFF. The CDR3, as DNA: TGCAGCGTTGTAGGCCTAGCGGGCTCCTACAATGAGCAGTTCTTC.

This clonotype was seen many times. The genes are TRBV4-2 and TRBJ2-3, with 7 bases matching TRBD2. CDR3 length equals 16 residues. Per the germline V gene, CDR1 is LGHNA and CDR2 is YNFKEQ. V dropped 4 bases and J dropped 0; count of bases not matched to a gene: 7. The CDR3 reads CASSPEAGQSTDTQYF. CDR3 in DNA: TGTGCCAGCAGCCCTGAAGCGGGGCAAAGCACAGATACGCAGTATTTT.

This clonotype was observed a few times. The chain carries TRBV4-1 and TRBJ1-6, with 8 positions matching TRBD1. The V and J ends lost 2 bases and 9 bases, in that order; junction bases with no gene match: 12. The CDR3 is 17 amino acids. CDR1 is MGHRA, CDR2 YSYEKL, per germline. Here the CDR3 reads CASSQLRAQGARSPLHF. CDR3 sequence (DNA): TGCGCCAGCAGCCAACTAAGGGCCCAGGGGGCGCGTTCACCCCTCCACTTT.

The rearrangement links TRBV3-1 to TRBJ2-1; D is ambiguous. CDR3 length: 16 residues. V lost 3 bases to trimming and J lost 1 base, with 13 bases between them. Germline V gives CDR1 LGHDT, CDR2 YNNKEL (reference sequence). DNA of the CDR3: TGTGCCAGCAGCCAGGGCTTACCAACTTCCTACAATGAGCAGTTCTTC. The encoded protein is CASSQGLPTSYNEQFF.

This clonotype was picked up a small number of times. The chain employs TRBV5-1 and TRBJ2-3; D is undetermined. CDR1 SGHRS and CDR2 YFSETQ come from the germline V gene. This CDR3 region has 14 residues. V lost 5 bases, J lost 0 bases, and 10 bases lay in between. In DNA form, the CDR3 reads TGCGCCAGCAGGGTCCAAGCTAGCACAGATACGCAGTATTTT. This encodes CASRVQASTDTQYF. Full variable domain (outside the CDR3, taken from reference TRBV5-1 and TRBJ2-3): KAGVTQTPRYLIKTRGQQVTLSCSPISGHRSVSWYQQTPGQGLQFLFEYFSETQRNKGNFPGRFSGRQFSNSRSEMNVSTLELGDSALYLCASRVQASTDTQYFGPGTRLTVL.

The chain joins TRBV7-2 to TRBJ2-5, with 7 bases that match TRBD1. The V and J ends lost 6 bases and 4 bases, in that order; junction bases with no gene match: 5. The CDR3 spans 13 residues. Germline V gives CDR1 SGHTA, CDR2 FQGNSA. The CDR3 DNA is TGTGCCAGCAGGCTAGCAGGGGGAGAGACCCAGTACTTC. This sequence encodes CASRLAGGETQYF.

This clonotype was observed a few times. The V gene is TRBV3-1, the J gene TRBJ2-1, with D uncertain. The germline gives CDR1 LGHDT, CDR2 YNNKEL (reference sequence). V was pared by 0 bases and J by 8 bases, with 11 bases between. The CDR3 covers 14 residues. CDR3 bases: TGTGCCAGCAGCCAAGAAGGTAGGGTCTATGAGCAGTTCTTC. Translation: CASSQEGRVYEQFF.

This clonotype was seen only a few times. This chain connects TRBV2 to TRBJ2-5; D possibly corresponds to TRBD1 (6 bases). CDR3 length: 14 amino acids. Germline V gene lookup returns CDR1 SNHLY and CDR2 FYNNEI. V lost 0 bases and J 4 bases, leaving 9 bases between the germline ends. This CDR3 reads CASSEAGAAETQYF. The DNA for the CDR3 is TGTGCCAGCAGTGAAGCGGGGGCCGCAGAGACCCAGTACTTC.

This clonotype was detected ten times or more. The rearrangement links TRBV5-1 to TRBJ2-5, with D possibly TRBD2 on 5 matching bases. The CDR3 covers 15 residues. The ends were cut back, 1 base at V and 1 base at J, with 11 bases in the middle. Germline values: CDR1 SGHRS, CDR2 YFSETQ. The CDR3: CASSLIESGQETQYF. The CDR3 bases are TGCGCCAGCAGCTTGATAGAGAGCGGCCAAGAGACCCAGTACTTC.

V is TRBV6-2 or TRBV6-3 and J is TRBJ1-1, with 12 bases aligning to TRBD1. Germline V lookup: CDR1 MNHEY, CDR2 SVGEGT. The CDR3 has 15 residues. V shed 4 bases and J 6 bases; nucleotides not matched to a gene: 6. The CDR3 spells CASSSPGQGASEAFF. The DNA of the CDR3 is TGTGCCAGCAGTTCCCCGGGACAGGGGGCTTCTGAAGCTTTCTTT.

This clonotype was detected a few times. V usage is TRBV6-6 and J usage is TRBJ2-7; 9 bases match TRBD1. The CDR3 runs 13 residues. The junction had 3 bases not matched to a gene; V was cut back by 6 bases and J by 3 bases. Germline CDR1 reads MNHNY; CDR2 reads SVGAGI (reference sequence). CDR3 in DNA: TGTGCCAGCAGGGGGGACAGGGACTACGAGCAGTACTTC. As protein: CASRGDRDYEQYF.

The rearrangement uses TRBV4-3 and TRBJ2-3; TRBD2 might be the D (6 bases). The CDR3 is 16 amino acids. V lost 0 bases and J lost 5, with 15 bases in between. Germline V CDR1 and CDR2: LGHNA, YSLEER. The CDR3 nucleotides read TGCGCCAGCAGCCAAGATCGGGGCGGGGCAGGAGATACGCAGTATTTT. Protein: CASSQDRGGAGDTQYF.

There are many counts of this clonotype. The chain couples TRBV11-2 to TRBJ2-5, with a tentative D call TRBD1 (6 bases). The CDR3 spans 15 residues. Germline V CDR1 and CDR2: SGHAT, FQNNGV. The V gene lost 0 bases and the J gene lost 5 bases, with 13 bases spanning the gap. CDR3 loop: CASSLDRDKGETQYF. For the CDR3, the DNA is TGTGCCAGCAGCTTAGACCGGGACAAAGGGGAGACCCAGTACTTC.